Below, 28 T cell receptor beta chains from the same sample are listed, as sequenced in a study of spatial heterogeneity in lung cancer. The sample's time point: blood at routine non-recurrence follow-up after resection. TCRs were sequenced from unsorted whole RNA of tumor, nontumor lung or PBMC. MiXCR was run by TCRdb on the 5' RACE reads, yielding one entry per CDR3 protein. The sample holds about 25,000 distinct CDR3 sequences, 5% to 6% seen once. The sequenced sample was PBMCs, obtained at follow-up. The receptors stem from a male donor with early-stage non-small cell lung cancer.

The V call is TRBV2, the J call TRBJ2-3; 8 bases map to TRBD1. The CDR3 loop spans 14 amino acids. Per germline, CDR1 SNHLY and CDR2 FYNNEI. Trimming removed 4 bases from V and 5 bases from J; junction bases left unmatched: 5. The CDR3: CASSAGQGIDTQYF. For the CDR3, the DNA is TGTGCCAGCAGTGCCGGACAGGGTATAGATACGCAGTATTTT.

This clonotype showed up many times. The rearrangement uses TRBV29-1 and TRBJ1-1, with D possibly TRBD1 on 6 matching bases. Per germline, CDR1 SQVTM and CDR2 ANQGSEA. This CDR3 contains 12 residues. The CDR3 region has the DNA TGCATCGCGAGGGACACGAACACTGAAGCTTTCTTT. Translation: CIARDTNTEAFF.

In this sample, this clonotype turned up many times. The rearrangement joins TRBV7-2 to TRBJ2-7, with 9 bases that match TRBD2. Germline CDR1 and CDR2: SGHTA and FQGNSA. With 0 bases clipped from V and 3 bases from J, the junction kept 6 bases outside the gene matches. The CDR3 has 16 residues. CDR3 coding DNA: TGTGCCAGCAGCTTAGCAAACCTAGCGGGGTTCTACGAGCAGTACGTC. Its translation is CASSLANLAGFYEQYV.

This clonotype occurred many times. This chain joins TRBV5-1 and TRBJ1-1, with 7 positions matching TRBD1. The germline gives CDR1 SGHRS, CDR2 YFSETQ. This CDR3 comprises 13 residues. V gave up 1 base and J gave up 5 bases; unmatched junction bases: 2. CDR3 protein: CASSLRGQTEAFF. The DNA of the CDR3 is TGCGCCAGCAGCTTGAGGGGGCAGACTGAAGCTTTCTTT.

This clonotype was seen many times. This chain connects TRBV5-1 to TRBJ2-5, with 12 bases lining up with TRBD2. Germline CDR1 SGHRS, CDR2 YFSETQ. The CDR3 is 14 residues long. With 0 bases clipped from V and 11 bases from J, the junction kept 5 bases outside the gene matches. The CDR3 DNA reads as TGCGCCAGCAGCTTGGAGCGGACTAGCGGGGCTCAGTACTTC. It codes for CASSLERTSGAQYF.

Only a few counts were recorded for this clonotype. For the CDR3, the DNA is TGTGCCAGCAGTTTTGGGCAGGGAGTGAGAGAAGCTTTCTTT. Protein sequence: CASSFGQGVREAFF. J is TRBJ1-1 and V is TRBV27, with D possibly matching TRBD1 (5 bases). Trimming removed 3 bases from V and 8 bases from J, with 16 bases in between. CDR1 is MNHEY and CDR2 is SMNVEV in the germline V gene (reference sequence). This CDR3 has 14 amino acids.

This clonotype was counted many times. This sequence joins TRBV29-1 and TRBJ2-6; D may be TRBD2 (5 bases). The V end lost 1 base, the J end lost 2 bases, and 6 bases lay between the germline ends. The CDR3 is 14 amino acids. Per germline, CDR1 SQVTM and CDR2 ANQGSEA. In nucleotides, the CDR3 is TGCAGCGTTGAAGGGGGAGCTGGGGCCAACGTCCTGACTTTC. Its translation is CSVEGGAGANVLTF.

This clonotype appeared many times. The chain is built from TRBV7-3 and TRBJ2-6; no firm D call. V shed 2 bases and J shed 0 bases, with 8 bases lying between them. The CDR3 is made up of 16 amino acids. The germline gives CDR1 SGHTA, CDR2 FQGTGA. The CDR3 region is CASSLSANSGANVLTF. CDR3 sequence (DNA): TGTGCCAGCAGCTTATCGGCCAACTCTGGGGCCAACGTCCTGACTTTC. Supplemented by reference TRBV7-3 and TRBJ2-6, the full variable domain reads GAGVSQTPSNKVTEKGKYVELRCDPISGHTALYWYRQSLGQGPEFLIYFQGTGAADDSGLPNDRFFAVRPEGSVSTLKIQRTERGDSAVYLCASSLSANSGANVLTFGAGSRLTVL.

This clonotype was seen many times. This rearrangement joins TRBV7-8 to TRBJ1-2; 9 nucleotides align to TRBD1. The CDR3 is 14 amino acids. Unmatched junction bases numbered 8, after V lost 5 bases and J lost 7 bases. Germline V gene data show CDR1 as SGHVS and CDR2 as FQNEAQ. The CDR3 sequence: CASSHGDRAAGYTF. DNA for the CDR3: TGTGCCAGCAGCCACGGGGACAGGGCAGCTGGCTACACCTTC. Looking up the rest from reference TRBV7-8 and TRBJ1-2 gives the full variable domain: GAGVSQSPRYKVAKRGQDVALRCDPISGHVSLFWYQQALGQGPEFLTYFQNEAQLDKSGLPSDRFFAERPEGSVSTLKIQRTQQEDSAVYLCASSHGDRAAGYTFGSGTRLTVV.

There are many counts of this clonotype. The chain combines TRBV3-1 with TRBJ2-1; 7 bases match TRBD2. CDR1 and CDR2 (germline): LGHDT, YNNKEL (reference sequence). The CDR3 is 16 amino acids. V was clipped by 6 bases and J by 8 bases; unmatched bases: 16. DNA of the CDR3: TGTGCCAGCAGTCTGAGGAGAGGGAGGGCCGTCGATGAGCAGTTCTTC. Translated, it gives CASSLRRGRAVDEQFF.

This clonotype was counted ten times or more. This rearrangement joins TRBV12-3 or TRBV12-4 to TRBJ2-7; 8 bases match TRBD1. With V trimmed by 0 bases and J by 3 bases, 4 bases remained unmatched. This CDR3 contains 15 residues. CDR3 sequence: CASSLAAGQGYEQYV. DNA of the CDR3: TGTGCCAGCAGTTTAGCCGCCGGACAGGGCTACGAGCAGTACGTC.

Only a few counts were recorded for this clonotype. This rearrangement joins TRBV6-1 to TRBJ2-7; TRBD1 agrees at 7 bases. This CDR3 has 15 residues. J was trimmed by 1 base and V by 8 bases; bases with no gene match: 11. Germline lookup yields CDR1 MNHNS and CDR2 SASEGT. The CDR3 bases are TGTGCCAGCGCCTTATCCGGGACAGTGTCCTACGAGCAGTACTTC. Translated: CASALSGTVSYEQYF.

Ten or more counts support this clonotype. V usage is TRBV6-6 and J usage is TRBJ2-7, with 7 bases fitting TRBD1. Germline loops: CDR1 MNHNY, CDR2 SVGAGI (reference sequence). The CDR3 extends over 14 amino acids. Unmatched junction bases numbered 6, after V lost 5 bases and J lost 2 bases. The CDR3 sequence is CASSHNRGPYEQYF. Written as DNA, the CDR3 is TGTGCCAGCAGTCATAACAGGGGACCCTACGAGCAGTACTTC.

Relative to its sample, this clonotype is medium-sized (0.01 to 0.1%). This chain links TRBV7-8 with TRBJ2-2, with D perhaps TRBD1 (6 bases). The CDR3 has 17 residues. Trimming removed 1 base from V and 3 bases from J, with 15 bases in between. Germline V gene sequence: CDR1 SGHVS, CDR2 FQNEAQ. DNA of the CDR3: TGTGCCAGCAGCTTAGAGGGGGAGAAGGTGGACACCGGGGAGCTGTTTTTT. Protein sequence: CASSLEGEKVDTGELFF.

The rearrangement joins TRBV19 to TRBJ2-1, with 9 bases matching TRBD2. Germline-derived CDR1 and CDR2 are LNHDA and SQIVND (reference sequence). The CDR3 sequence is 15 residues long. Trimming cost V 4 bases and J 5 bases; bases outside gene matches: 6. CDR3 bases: TGTGCCAGTAGTACTACGGGACTAGCAGACAATGAGCAGTTCTTC. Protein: CASSTTGLADNEQFF.

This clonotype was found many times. CDR3 sequence: CASSLGGGGYNEQFF. As DNA, the CDR3 is TGTGCCAGCAGTTTAGGAGGGGGCGGCTACAATGAGCAGTTCTTC. The rearrangement links TRBV12-3 or TRBV12-4 to TRBJ2-1; the match to TRBD1 covers 7 bases. V shed 1 base, J shed 3 bases, and the junction held 3 bases outside the gene matches. The CDR3 is 15 residues long.

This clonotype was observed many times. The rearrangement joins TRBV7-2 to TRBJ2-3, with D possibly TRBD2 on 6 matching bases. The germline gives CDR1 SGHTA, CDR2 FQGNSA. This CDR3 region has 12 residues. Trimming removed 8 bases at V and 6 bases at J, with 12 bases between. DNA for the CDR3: TGTGCCAGCGTACAAGGAGGGGATACGCAGTATTTT. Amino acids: CASVQGGDTQYF.

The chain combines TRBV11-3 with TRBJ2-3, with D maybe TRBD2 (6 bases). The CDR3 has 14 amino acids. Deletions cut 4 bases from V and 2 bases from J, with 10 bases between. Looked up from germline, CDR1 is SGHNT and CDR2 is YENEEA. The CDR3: CASSWGDVTDTQYF. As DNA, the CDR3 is TGTGCCAGCAGCTGGGGGGACGTCACAGATACGCAGTATTTT.

Here the CDR3 DNA reads TGTGCCAGCAGTGATCCGGGACTAGTAGAAGATACGCAGTATTTT. It is translated as CASSDPGLVEDTQYF. The chain uses TRBV25-1 and TRBJ2-3; TRBD2 aligns across 8 bases. With V trimmed by 3 bases and J by 5 bases, 7 bases remained unmatched. CDR3 size: 15 residues. From germline, CDR1 is MGHDK and CDR2 SYGVNS.

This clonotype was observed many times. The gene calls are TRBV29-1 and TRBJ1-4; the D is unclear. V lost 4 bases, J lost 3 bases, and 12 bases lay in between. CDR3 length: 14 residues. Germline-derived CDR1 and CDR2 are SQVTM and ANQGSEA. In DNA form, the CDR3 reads TGCAGCGTTGCCCCATTGCCTTCTAATGAAAAACTGTTTTTT. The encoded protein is CSVAPLPSNEKLFF.

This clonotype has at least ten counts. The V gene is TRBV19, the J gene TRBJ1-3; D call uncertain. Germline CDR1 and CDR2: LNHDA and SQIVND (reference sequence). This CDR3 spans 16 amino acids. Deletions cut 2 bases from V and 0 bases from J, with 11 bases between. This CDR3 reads CASSIFDRASGNTIYF. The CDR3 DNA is TGTGCCAGTAGTATATTTGACCGGGCCTCTGGAAACACCATATATTTT. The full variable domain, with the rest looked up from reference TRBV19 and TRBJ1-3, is DGGITQSPKYLFRKEGQNVTLSCEQNLNHDAMYWYRQDPGQGLRLIYYSQIVNDFQKGDIAEGYSVSREKKESFPLTVTSAQKNPTAFYLCASSIFDRASGNTIYFGEGSWLTVV.

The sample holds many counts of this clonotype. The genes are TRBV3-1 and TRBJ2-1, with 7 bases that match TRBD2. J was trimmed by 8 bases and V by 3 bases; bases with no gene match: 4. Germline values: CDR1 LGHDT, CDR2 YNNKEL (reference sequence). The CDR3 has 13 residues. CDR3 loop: CASSHGTKDEQFF. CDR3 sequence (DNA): TGTGCCAGCAGCCACGGGACTAAGGATGAGCAGTTCTTC.

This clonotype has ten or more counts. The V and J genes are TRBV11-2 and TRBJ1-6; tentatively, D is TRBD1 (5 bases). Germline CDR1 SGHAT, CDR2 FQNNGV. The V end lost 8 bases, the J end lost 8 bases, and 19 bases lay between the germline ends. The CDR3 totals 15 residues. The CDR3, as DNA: TGTGCCAGCCATCCCCAGTGGGACCCCTATTCACCCCTCCACTTT. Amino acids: CASHPQWDPYSPLHF.

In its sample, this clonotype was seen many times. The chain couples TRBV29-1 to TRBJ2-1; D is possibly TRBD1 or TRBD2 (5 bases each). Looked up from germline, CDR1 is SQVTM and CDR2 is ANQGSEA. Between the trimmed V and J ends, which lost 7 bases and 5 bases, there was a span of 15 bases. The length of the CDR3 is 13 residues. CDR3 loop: CSARDPRNNEQFF. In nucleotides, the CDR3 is TGCAGCGCCCGGGACCCTCGGAACAATGAGCAGTTCTTC.

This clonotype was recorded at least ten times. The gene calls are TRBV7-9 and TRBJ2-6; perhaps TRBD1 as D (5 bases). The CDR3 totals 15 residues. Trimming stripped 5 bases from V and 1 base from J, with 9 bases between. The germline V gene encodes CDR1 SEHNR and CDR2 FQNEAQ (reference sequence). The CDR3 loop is CASSSRDSGANVLTF. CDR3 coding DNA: TGTGCCAGCAGCAGCAGGGATTCTGGGGCCAACGTCCTGACTTTC.

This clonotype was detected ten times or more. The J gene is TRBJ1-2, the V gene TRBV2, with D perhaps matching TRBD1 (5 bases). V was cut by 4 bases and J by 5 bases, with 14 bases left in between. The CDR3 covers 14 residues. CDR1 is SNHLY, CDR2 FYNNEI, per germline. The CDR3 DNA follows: TGTGCCAGCAGTGTGGCAGGCGAGGGGTATGGCTACACCTTC. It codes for CASSVAGEGYGYTF.

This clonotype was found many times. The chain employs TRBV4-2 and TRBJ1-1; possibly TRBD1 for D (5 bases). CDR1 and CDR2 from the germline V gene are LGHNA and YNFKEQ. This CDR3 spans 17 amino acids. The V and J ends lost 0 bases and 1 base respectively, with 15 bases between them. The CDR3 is CASSQEVGRDGNTEAFF. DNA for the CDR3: TGTGCCAGCAGCCAAGAGGTCGGCAGGGATGGGAACACTGAAGCTTTCTTT.

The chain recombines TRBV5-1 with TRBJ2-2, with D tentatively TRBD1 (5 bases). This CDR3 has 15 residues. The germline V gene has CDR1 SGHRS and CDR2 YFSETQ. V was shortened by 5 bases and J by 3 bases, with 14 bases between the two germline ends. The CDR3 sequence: CASSLLDSYTGELFF. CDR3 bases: TGCGCCAGCAGTTTACTTGACAGCTACACCGGGGAGCTGTTTTTT.